This is a list of T cell receptor beta chains from one sample in a study of OX40 agonist ivuxolimab in advanced cancers. Only in-frame clones appear in the TCRdb table, and some are missing; sequencing was by immunoSEQ multiplex PCR. The data hold over 35,000 clones, with 74% observed a single time. The sequenced sample was CD4+ or CD8+ T cells sorted from blood, obtained in a trial of the OX40 agonist ivuxolimab. These receptors came from an adult with an advanced solid tumor such as melanoma, head and neck, liver or kidney cancer. CDR3s include the opening cysteine and the closing phenylalanine or tryptophan. D genes are given only for firm matches. Some rows mark clone size as missing; the rest say once, few, many or name a class of expanded clone.

>TRBJ1-1|-|TRBV15|-
CATSRDWVTEAFF
TGTGCCACCAGCAGAGATTGGGTCACTGAAGCTTTCTTT
>TRBJ2-3|TRBD1|TRBV19|once
CASSMTGGRVIDTQYF
TGTGCCAGTAGTATGACAGGGGGCAGAGTTATAGATACGCAGTATTTT
>TRBJ2-4|TRBD2|TRBV19|-
CASSVQGLAGGQTQNPNIQYF
TGTGCCAGTAGTGTACAGGGGCTAGCGGGGGGCCAGACGCAAAACCCAAACATTCAGTACTTC
>TRBJ1-1|-|TRBV4-1|-
CASSPFSRDTEAFF
TGCGCCAGCAGCCCCTTTAGCAGGGACACTGAAGCTTTCTTT
>TRBJ1-3|-|TRBV4-1|-
CASSQVGGMNTIYF
TGCGCCAGCAGCCAAGTTGGAGGGATGAACACCATATATTTT
>TRBJ2-7|TRBD1|TRBV2|-
CASLRQGTSYEQYF
TGTGCCAGTCTAAGACAGGGTACTTCCTACGAGCAGTACTTC
>TRBJ2-1|-|TRBV11-2|few
CASSLVPRVGYNEQFF
TGTGCCAGCAGCTTAGTTCCCAGGGTGGGGTACAATGAGCAGTTCTTC
>TRBJ1-5|-|TRBV7-9|few
CASSLGGQPQHF
TGTGCCAGCAGCTTAGGGGGTCAGCCCCAGCATTTT
>TRBJ1-1|-|TRBV5-1|-
CASSFQNDGGTEAFF
TGCGCCAGCAGCTTCCAGAACGACGGAGGCACTGAAGCTTTCTTT
>TRBJ2-7|TRBD2|TRBV10-3|-
CAISELGGGYEQYF
TGTGCCATCAGTGAGTTAGGCGGGGGCTACGAGCAGTACTTC
>TRBJ1-3|-|TRBV28|-
CASTRGSGNTIYF
TGTGCCAGCACCCGGGGTTCTGGAAACACCATATATTTT
>TRBJ1-2|TRBD1|TRBV4-1|once
CASTRRDRGGGYTF
TGTGCCAGCACCCGCCGGGACAGGGGGGGAGGCTACACCTTC
>TRBJ1-1|TRBD1|TRBV5-1|few
CASSLVRGHTEAFF
TGCGCCAGCAGCTTGGTCAGGGGGCATACTGAAGCTTTCTTT
>TRBJ2-7|-|TRBV11-2|many
CASSLLLGEQYF
TGTGCCAGCAGCCTACTACTTGGGGAGCAGTACTTC
>TRBJ2-3|-|TRBV5-6|-
CASSLGGAVDTQYF
TGTGCCAGCAGCCTCGGAGGCGCCGTAGATACGCAGTATTTT
>TRBJ2-3|-|TRBV5-1|-
CASSLSGTRDTQYF
TGCGCCAGCAGCTTGTCGGGTACCCGGGATACGCAGTATTTT
>TRBJ2-5|TRBD1|TRBV4-1|-
CASSHARGQGSETQYF
TGCGCCAGCAGCCACGCCCGGGGACAGGGTTCAGAGACCCAGTACTTC
>TRBJ1-1|-|TRBV7-9|-
CASSFGDVRNTEAFF
TGTGCCAGCAGCTTTGGGGACGTCAGGAACACTGAAGCTTTCTTT
>TRBJ1-6|-|TRBV30|-
CAWTENRNSPLHF
TGTGCCTGGACCGAGAACAGAAATTCACCCCTCCACTTT
>TRBJ2-1|-|TRBV14|many
CASSQERREAALSYNEQFF
TGTGCCAGCAGCCAAGAACGACGGGAAGCGGCCCTCTCCTACAATGAGCAGTTCTTC
>TRBJ2-1|TRBD2|TRBV9|once
CASSGSGGAYNEQFF
TGTGCCAGCAGCGGTAGCGGGGGGGCCTACAATGAGCAGTTCTTC
>TRBJ2-1|-|TRBV5-1|-
CASSLAMGLGDEQFF
TGCGCCAGCAGCTTGGCCATGGGATTAGGCGATGAGCAGTTCTTC
>TRBJ1-5|-|TRBV5-6|once
CASSKGTNSNQPQHF
TGTGCCAGCAGCAAAGGGACAAATAGCAATCAGCCCCAGCATTTT
>TRBJ2-1|TRBD2|TRBV6-1|-
CASSVLSGGYNEQFF
TGTGCCAGCAGTGTACTGAGCGGGGGGTACAATGAGCAGTTCTTC
>TRBJ1-3|-|TRBV5-1|-
CASSPGLSGNTIYF
TGCGCCAGCAGCCCGGGACTGTCCGGAAACACCATATATTTT
>TRBJ1-6|-|TRBV2|-
CASSESAISSVSYNSPLHF
TGTGCCAGCAGTGAATCGGCAATCTCGTCGGTATCCTATAATTCACCCCTCCACTTT
>TRBJ2-3|-|TRBV21-1|-
CASSGPHGTIRSTDTQYF
TGTGCCAGCAGCGGACCGCATGGGACAATTCGGAGCACAGATACGCAGTATTTT
>TRBJ2-7|-|TRBV11-2|-
CASSPRASGFYEQYF
TGTGCCAGCAGCCCAAGGGCTTCCGGGTTCTACGAGCAGTACTTC
>TRBJ1-4|-|TRBV5-1|-
CASSFGGAREKLFF
TGCGCCAGCAGCTTTGGGGGGGCAAGGGAAAAACTGTTTTTT
>TRBJ2-3|-|TRBV27|-
CASGSTDTQYF
TGTGCCAGCGGTTCCACAGATACGCAGTATTTT
>TRBJ2-3|-|TRBV4-2|few
CASSEGGSTDTQYF
TGTGCCAGCAGCGAGGGGGGTAGCACAGATACGCAGTATTTT
>TRBJ2-1|-|TRBV7-8|-
CASSLAGVYNEQFF
TGTGCCAGCAGCTTAGCGGGGGTCTACAATGAGCAGTTCTTC
>TRBJ2-7|-|TRBV10-3|few
CASKGTQGEQYF
TGTGCCAGCAAGGGGACACAAGGCGAGCAGTACTTC
>TRBJ1-5|TRBD1|TRBV2|once
CASSRDSQSNQPQHF
TGTGCCAGCAGTAGGGACAGCCAAAGCAATCAGCCCCAGCATTTT
>TRBJ1-2|-|TRBV2|-
CASSERQANYGYTF
TGTGCCAGCAGTGAAAGACAAGCTAACTATGGCTACACCTTC
>TRBJ1-4|TRBD1|TRBV30|-
CACTGTGGTNEKLFF
TGTGCCTGTACCGGGACAGGCGGAACTAATGAAAAACTGTTTTTT
>TRBJ1-1|-|TRBV29-1|few
CSVRVRNTEAFF
TGCAGCGTCAGGGTACGGAACACTGAAGCTTTCTTT
>TRBJ1-1|TRBD1|TRBV5-6|-
CASSLSTGQAFF
TGTGCCAGCAGCTTGTCGACAGGGCAAGCTTTCTTT
>TRBJ1-5|TRBD1|TRBV10-3|-
CASSEVTGSNQPQHF
TGTGCCAGCAGTGAAGTGACAGGGTCCAATCAGCCCCAGCATTTT
>TRBJ2-7|-|TRBV7-2|-
CASSVHYEQYF
TGTGCCAGCAGCGTACACTACGAGCAGTACTTC
>TRBJ2-5|-|TRBV18|-
CASSPLMETQYF
TGTGCCAGCTCACCACTTATGGAGACCCAGTACTTC
>TRBJ1-5|-|TRBV6-4|few
CASSDSRDSNQPQHF
TGTGCCAGCAGTGACTCACGGGATAGCAATCAGCCCCAGCATTTT
>TRBJ1-6|TRBD1|TRBV4-1|few
CASSPGQGGTLHF
TGCGCCAGCAGCCCCGGACAGGGGGGGACCCTCCACTTT
>TRBJ2-2|-|TRBV6-5|-
CASSALPGELFF
TGTGCCAGCAGTGCCCTCCCCGGGGAGCTGTTTTTT